This paragraph covers one TCR beta chain sequence. The sample is drawn from a study of blood T cell repertoires in COVID-19. Study as a whole: In each case, the material was cDNA or gDNA derived from T cells, B-cell-depleted T cells, or PBMCs.

Adults between about 18 and 89 years of age took part from under 30 US areas. Participants reported their clinical history, and cohort assignment relied on those reports. Source study methods: Reference gene primer amplification yielded estimated nucleated cell counts. Only in-frame clones appear in the TCRdb table, and some are missing; sequencing was by immunoSEQ multiplex PCR. V, J and clone size reflect that table, while D and trimming were determined from the DNA. The table lists nearly 350,000 clones, 87% of them singletons. V trimming: 4 bases; J trimming: 8 bases; junction bases outside the gene matches: 8. The CDR3 spans 13 residues. In germline, CDR1 is SGHRS, CDR2 YFSETQ.

What was sequenced was PBMCs or T cells enriched from blood (not recorded which). This sequence originates from a woman younger than 45 who had recovered from COVID-19. This chain links TRBV5-1 with TRBJ1-2; 7 positions match TRBD1. CDR3 coding DNA: TGCGCCAGCAGCCCTACAGGGGTACGCGGCTACACCTTC. This encodes CASSPTGVRGYTF.